These 15 T cell receptor beta chains came from one sample sequenced in a study of T cell responses to AZD1222 COVID-19 vaccine. Sequencing used immunoSEQ multiplex PCR; TCRdb keeps in-frame clones, though not all of them. This table has 90,000 to 130,000 clones, around 89% appearing once. Sequences were derived from peripheral blood, sampled on day 0 of AZD1222 vaccination. These TCRs come from an adult in good health.

This clone was seen only a few times. The chain has TRBV7-9 and TRBJ1-1; TRBD1 matches 10 bases. Germline assignment: CDR1 SEHNR and CDR2 FQNEAQ (reference sequence). The CDR3 covers 15 residues. The V and J ends lost 1 base and 7 bases, in that order; junction bases with no gene match: 6. The CDR3: CASSLGVGTGVEAFF. CDR3 DNA sequence: TGTGCCAGCAGCTTAGGGGTCGGGACAGGGGTTGAAGCTTTCTTT.

Only a few counts were recorded for this clone. The rearrangement uses TRBV27 and TRBJ1-2; no definite D call. Germline V gene sequence: CDR1 MNHEY, CDR2 SMNVEV (reference sequence). This CDR3 is 13 amino acids long. The germline V and J ends were trimmed by 5 bases and 8 bases, with 15 bases remaining between them. Here the CDR3 DNA reads TGTGCCAGCAGTCCCAGGAACAGACGGGGCTACACCTTC. Translated: CASSPRNRRGYTF.

The rearrangement joins TRBV16 to TRBJ1-1; no definite D call. Looked up from germline, CDR1 is KGHSY and CDR2 is FQNENV. There are 13 residues in the CDR3. V lost 2 bases and J 4 bases, leaving 8 bases between the germline ends. As DNA, the CDR3 is TGTGCCAGCAGCCAAGGGTCGACCACTGAAGCTTTCTTT. It translates to CASSQGSTTEAFF.

V usage is TRBV24-1 and J usage is TRBJ2-1; a possible D gene is TRBD2 (6 bases). Trimming shortened V by 1 base and J by 3 bases, and 12 bases separated the two germline ends. Germline lookup yields CDR1 KGHDR and CDR2 SFDVKD. CDR3 length: 16 residues. The CDR3 loop reads CATSDLSGGSYNEQFF. The CDR3 DNA follows: TGTGCCACCAGTGATTTATCTGGGGGGAGCTACAATGAGCAGTTCTTC.

The chain combines TRBV7-9 with TRBJ2-7; D is ambiguous. The CDR3 covers 11 residues. Trimming cost V 5 bases and J 4 bases, with 6 bases left between them. Germline CDR1 reads SEHNR; CDR2 reads FQNEAQ (reference sequence). CDR3 sequence reads: CASSPGYEQYF. In DNA form, the CDR3 reads TGTGCCAGCAGCCCAGGTTACGAGCAGTACTTC.

This clone was counted once. Written as DNA, the CDR3 is TGCGCCAGCAGCTTGGACGGCAGCTCTGGAAACACCATATATTTT. This translates into CASSLDGSSGNTIYF. J is TRBJ1-3 and V is TRBV5-1; D ambiguous. V dropped 0 bases and J dropped 0 bases, with 7 bases sitting between them. The germline CDR1 and CDR2 sequences are SGHRS and YFSETQ. This CDR3 comprises 15 residues.

CDR3 region: CASSPRQLLASGEQYF. The CDR3 nucleotides read TGTGCCAGCAGCCCCCGACAGCTTTTGGCGTCTGGTGAGCAGTACTTC. The V call is TRBV5-6, the J call TRBJ2-7, with a possible D match to TRBD1 (5 bases). There are 16 residues in the CDR3. The V end lost 4 bases, the J end lost 7 bases, and 24 bases lay between the germline ends. CDR1 and CDR2 from the germline V gene are SGHDT and YYEEEE.

V usage is TRBV5-6 and J usage is TRBJ1-3; D possibly corresponds to TRBD1 (5 bases). Trimming pared 1 base from V and 0 bases from J, leaving 14 bases between. Germline V gene data show CDR1 as SGHDT and CDR2 as YYEEEE. This CDR3 has 17 amino acids. The CDR3 DNA follows: TGTGCCAGCAGCTTGAGGGCAGGGTCTCTCTCTGGAAACACCATATATTTT. This codes for CASSLRAGSLSGNTIYF.

The V gene is TRBV6-1, the J gene TRBJ1-5; D is ambiguous. The CDR3 is 17 residues long. Trimming cost V 2 bases and J 0 bases, with 14 bases left between them. The germline CDR1 and CDR2 sequences are MNHNS and SASEGT. For the CDR3, the DNA is TGTGCCAGCAGTGAACAGACCGCAAGGAGTAGCAATCAGCCCCAGCATTTT. Amino acids: CASSEQTARSSNQPQHF.

Only one count was recorded for this clone. The chain is built from TRBV4-1 and TRBJ1-3; a weak D match, TRBD1 (6 bases). With 1 base removed from V and 1 base from J, the gap between germline ends came to 11 bases. Germline-derived CDR1 and CDR2 are MGHRA and YSYEKL. The CDR3 is 16 residues long. Here the CDR3 reads CASSQVQGRSGNTIYF. The CDR3, as DNA: TGCGCCAGCAGCCAAGTACAGGGACGTTCTGGAAACACCATATATTTT.

The rearrangement links TRBV12-3 or TRBV12-4 to TRBJ1-2; TRBD1 aligns across 7 bases. V shed 7 bases, J shed 4 bases, and the junction held 6 bases outside the gene matches. There are 13 residues in the CDR3. The CDR3 spells CASTRQGSYGYTF. CDR3 in DNA: TGTGCCAGCACCCGACAGGGTTCCTATGGCTACACCTTC.

The V gene is TRBV5-4, the J gene TRBJ1-1; weak D call: TRBD1 (6 bases). CDR3 size: 15 residues. Germline V gene sequence: CDR1 SGHNT, CDR2 YYREEE (reference sequence). V lost 3 bases and J lost 4, with 16 bases in between. The CDR3 here is CASSSRPEGGTEAFF. The CDR3 nucleotides are TGTGCCAGCAGCTCCCGTCCGGAGGGGGGCACTGAAGCTTTCTTT.

The rearrangement uses TRBV30 and TRBJ1-5; D unclear. Germline assignment: CDR1 GTSNPN and CDR2 SVGIG (reference sequence). The CDR3 has 13 amino acids. Trimming took 0 bases from V and 4 from J, leaving 7 bases between them. The CDR3 reads CAWSVEVNQPQHF. The CDR3 nucleotides are TGTGCCTGGAGTGTAGAGGTTAATCAGCCCCAGCATTTT. The whole variable domain, remainder taken from reference TRBV30 and TRBJ1-5, is SQTIHQWPATLVQPVGSPLSLECTVEGTSNPNLYWYRQAAGRGLQLLFYSVGIGQISSEVPQNLSASRPQDRQFILSSKKLLLSDSGFYLCAWSVEVNQPQHFGDGTRLSIL.

This chain links TRBV20-1 with TRBJ1-2; the D is unclear. The germline V gene has CDR1 DFQATT and CDR2 SNEGSKA (reference sequence). This CDR3 is built from 11 residues. V dropped 3 bases and J dropped 4 bases, with 6 bases sitting between them. In DNA, the CDR3 is TGCAGTGCTAGCGACACCTATGGCTACACCTTC. It translates to CSASDTYGYTF.

V usage is TRBV4-2 and J usage is TRBJ2-3; D unresolved. CDR1 is LGHNA, CDR2 YNFKEQ, per germline. The CDR3 contains 17 residues. V was clipped by 1 base and J by 5 bases, with 19 bases between them. The CDR3 loop is CASSQAMNLQSVDTQYF. For the CDR3, the DNA is TGTGCCAGCAGCCAAGCCATGAACCTCCAAAGTGTAGATACGCAGTATTTT.